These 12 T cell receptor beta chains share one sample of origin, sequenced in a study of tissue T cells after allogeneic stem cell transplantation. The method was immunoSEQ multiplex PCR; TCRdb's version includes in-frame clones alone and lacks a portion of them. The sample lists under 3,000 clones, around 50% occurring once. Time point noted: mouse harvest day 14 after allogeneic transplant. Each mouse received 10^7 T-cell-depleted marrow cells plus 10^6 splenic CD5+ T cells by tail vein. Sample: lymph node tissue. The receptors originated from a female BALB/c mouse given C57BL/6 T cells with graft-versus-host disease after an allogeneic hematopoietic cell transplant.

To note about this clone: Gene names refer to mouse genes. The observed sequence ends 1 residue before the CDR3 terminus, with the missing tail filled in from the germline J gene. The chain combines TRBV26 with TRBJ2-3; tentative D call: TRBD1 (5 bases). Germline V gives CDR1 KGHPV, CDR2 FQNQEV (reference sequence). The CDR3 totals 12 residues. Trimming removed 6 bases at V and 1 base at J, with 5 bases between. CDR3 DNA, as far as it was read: TGTGCCAGCAGCAGGGGTGCAGAAACGCTGTAT. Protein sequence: CASSRGAETLY. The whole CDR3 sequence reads CASSRGAETLYF. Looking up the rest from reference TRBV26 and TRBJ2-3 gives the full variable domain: NSKVIQTPRYLVKGQGQKAKMRCIPEKGHPVVFWYQQNKNNEFKFLINFQNQEVLQQIDMTEKRFSAECPSNSPCSLEIQSSEAGDSALYLCASSRGAETLYFGSGTRLTVL.

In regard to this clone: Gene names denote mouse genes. The covered CDR3 bases are TGTGGTGCTAGAGGACAGGGCATCAACCAGGCTCCGCTT. It codes for CGARGQGINQAPL. The CDR3, in full, reads CGARGQGINQAPLF. This chain joins TRBV20 and TRBJ1-5; 8 bases are a match to TRBD1. The read gets to within 1 residue of the CDR3 end, and the germline J gene fills in the rest. V trimming: 3 bases; J trimming: 3 bases; junction bases outside the gene matches: 4. The CDR3 has 14 residues. CDR1 is GFQATS and CDR2 is STVNSAI in the germline V gene. Full variable domain (rest looked up from reference TRBV20 and TRBJ1-5): GALVYQYPRRTICKSGTSMRMECQAVGFQATSVAWYRQSPQKTFELIALSTVNSAIKYEQNFTQEKFPISHPNLSFSSMTVLNAYLEDRGLYLCGARGQGINQAPLFGEGTRLSVL.

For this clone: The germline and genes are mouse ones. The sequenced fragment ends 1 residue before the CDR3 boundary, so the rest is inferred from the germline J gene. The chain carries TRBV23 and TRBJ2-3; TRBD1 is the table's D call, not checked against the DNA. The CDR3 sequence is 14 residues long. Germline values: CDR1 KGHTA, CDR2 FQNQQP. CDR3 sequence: CSSSQRGREETLYF. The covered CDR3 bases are TGCTCCAGCAGTCAAAGGGGGCGCGAGGAAACGCTGTAT.

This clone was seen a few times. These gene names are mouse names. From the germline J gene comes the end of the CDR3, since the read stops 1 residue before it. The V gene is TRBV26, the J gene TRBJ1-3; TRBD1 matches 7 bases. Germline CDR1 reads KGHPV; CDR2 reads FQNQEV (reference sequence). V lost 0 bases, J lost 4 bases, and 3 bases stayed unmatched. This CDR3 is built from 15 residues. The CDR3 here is CASSLSQGRGNTLYF. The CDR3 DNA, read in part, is TGTGCCAGCAGTCTGTCACAGGGGAGAGGAAATACGCTCTAT.

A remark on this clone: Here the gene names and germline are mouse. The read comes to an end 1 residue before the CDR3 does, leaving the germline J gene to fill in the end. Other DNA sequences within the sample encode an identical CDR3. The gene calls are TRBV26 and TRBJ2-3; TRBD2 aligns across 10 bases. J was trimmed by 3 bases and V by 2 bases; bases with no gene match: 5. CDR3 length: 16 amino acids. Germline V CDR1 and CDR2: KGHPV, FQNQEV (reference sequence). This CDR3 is CASSLRLGGRAETLYF. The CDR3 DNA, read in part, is TGTGCCAGCAGTCTGCGACTGGGGGGTAGAGCAGAAACGCTGTAT.

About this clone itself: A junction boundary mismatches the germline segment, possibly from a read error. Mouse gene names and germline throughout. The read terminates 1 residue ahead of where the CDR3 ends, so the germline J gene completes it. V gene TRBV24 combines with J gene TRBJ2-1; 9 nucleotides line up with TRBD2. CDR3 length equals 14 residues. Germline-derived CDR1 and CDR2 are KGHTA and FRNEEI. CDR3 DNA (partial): TGTGCCAGCAGGTGGGACTGGGATTATGCTGGGCAGTTC. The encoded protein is CASRWDWDYAGQF. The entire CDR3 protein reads CASRWDWDYAGQFF.

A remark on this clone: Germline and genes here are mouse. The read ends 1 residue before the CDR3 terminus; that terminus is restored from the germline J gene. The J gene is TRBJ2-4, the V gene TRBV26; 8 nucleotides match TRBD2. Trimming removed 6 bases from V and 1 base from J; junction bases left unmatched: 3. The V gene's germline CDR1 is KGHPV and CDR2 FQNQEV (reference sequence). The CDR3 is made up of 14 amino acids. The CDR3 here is CASSLLGGQNTLYF. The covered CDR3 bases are TGTGCCAGCAGCCTACTGGGGGGTCAAAACACCTTGTAC.

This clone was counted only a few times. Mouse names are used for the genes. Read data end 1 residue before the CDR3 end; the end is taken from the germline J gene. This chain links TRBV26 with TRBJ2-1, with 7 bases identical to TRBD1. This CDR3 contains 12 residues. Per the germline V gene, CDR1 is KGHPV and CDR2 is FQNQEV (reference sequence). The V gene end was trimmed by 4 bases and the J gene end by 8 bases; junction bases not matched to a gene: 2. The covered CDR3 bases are TGTGCCAGCAGTCGGGGACAGCCTGAGCAGTTC. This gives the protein CASSRGQPEQF. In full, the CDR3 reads CASSRGQPEQFF.

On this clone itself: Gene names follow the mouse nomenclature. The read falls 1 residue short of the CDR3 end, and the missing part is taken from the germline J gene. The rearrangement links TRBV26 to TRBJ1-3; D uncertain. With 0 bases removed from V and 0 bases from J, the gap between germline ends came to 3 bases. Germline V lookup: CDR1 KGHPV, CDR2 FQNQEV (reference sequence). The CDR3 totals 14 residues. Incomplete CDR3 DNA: TGTGCCAGCAGTCTGTCGAATTCTGGAAATACGCTCTAT. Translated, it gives CASSLSNSGNTLY. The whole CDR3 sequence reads CASSLSNSGNTLYF.

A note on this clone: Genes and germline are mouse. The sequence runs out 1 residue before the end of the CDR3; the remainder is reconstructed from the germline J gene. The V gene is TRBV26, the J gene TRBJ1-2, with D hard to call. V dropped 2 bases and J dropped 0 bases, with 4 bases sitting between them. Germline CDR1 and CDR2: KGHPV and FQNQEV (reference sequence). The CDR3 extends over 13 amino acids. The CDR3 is CASSLAANSDYTF. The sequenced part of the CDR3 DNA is TGTGCCAGCAGTCTGGCAGCAAACTCCGACTACACC.

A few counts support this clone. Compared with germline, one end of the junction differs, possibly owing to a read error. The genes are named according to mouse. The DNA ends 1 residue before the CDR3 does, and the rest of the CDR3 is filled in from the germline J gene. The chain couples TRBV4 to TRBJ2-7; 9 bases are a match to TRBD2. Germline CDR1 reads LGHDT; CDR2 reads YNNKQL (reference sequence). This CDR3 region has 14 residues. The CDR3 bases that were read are TGTGCAAGCAGCTTACCCTGGGGGGGTTATGAACAGTAC. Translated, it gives CASSLPWGGYEQY. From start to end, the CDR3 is CASSLPWGGYEQYF.

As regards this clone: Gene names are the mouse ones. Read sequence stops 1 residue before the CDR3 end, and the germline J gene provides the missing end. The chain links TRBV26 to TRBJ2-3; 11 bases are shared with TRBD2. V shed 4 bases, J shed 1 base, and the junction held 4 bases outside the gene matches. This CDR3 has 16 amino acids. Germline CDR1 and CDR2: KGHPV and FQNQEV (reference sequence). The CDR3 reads CASSPRLGGGAETLYF. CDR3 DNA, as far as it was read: TGTGCCAGCAGTCCCCGACTGGGGGGGGGTGCAGAAACGCTGTAT.